The 18 T cell receptor beta chains listed next were all sequenced from one sample in a study of response to subunit inactivated influenza vaccine. TCRdb passed the RT-PCR reads through MiXCR, listing each CDR3 protein once. The table has roughly 700,000 distinct CDR3 sequences, about a sixth seen once; the top ten hold 11%. Specimen: PBMCs from blood, collected approximately 12 days after vaccination. The receptors come from a man aged 50 to 60 who received an inactivated influenza vaccine.

This clonotype was found a few times. This chain connects TRBV5-1 to TRBJ2-7, with a possible D match to TRBD2 (6 bases). Trimming pared 7 bases from V and 0 bases from J, leaving 17 bases between. Germline V gives CDR1 SGHRS, CDR2 YFSETQ. The CDR3 contains 15 residues. The CDR3, as DNA: TGCGCCAGCCACCCCTCCGGGGGAAGCTCCTACGAGCAGTACTTC. Amino acid sequence: CASHPSGGSSYEQYF.

The chain recombines TRBV11-3 with TRBJ2-1, with 10 nucleotides matching TRBD1. Germline V gives CDR1 SGHNT, CDR2 YENEEA. Trimming at V came to 4 bases and at J to 3 bases, leaving 3 bases not matched to a gene. This CDR3 contains 15 residues. CDR3 in DNA: TGTGCCAGCAGCTCTGGACAGGGGGACTACAATGAGCAGTTCTTC. Translating gives CASSSGQGDYNEQFF.

The gene calls are TRBV4-3 and TRBJ1-2, with 10 bases fitting TRBD1. Per the germline V gene, CDR1 is LGHNA and CDR2 is YSLEER. The CDR3 runs to 15 residues. The ends lost 1 base at V and 7 bases at J; junction bases unmatched: 6. The CDR3 loop reads CASSQVRQGAGGYTF. CDR3 coding DNA: TGCGCCAGCAGCCAAGTACGACAGGGGGCGGGTGGCTACACCTTC.

This clonotype was recorded at least ten times. The chain links TRBV9 to TRBJ2-5; perhaps D is TRBD1 or TRBD2 (5 bases each). The CDR3 contains 15 residues. Looked up from germline, CDR1 is SGDLS and CDR2 is YYNGEE. Trimming cost V 4 bases and J 1 base, with 14 bases left between them. Here the CDR3 reads CASSPDRDAQETQYF. CDR3 in DNA: TGTGCCAGCAGCCCGGACCGGGACGCCCAAGAGACCCAGTACTTC.

The rearrangement uses TRBV5-1 and TRBJ2-7, with a weak D call TRBD1 (8 bases). Germline CDR1 is SGHRS and CDR2 is YFSETQ. With 6 bases removed from V and 8 bases from J, the gap between germline ends came to 24 bases. The CDR3 is 15 amino acids. CDR3 sequence reads: CASTPGGQALYQQYF. CDR3 coding DNA: TGCGCCAGCACCCCGGGGGGACAGGCTCTTTACCAGCAGTACTTC.

The chain carries TRBV5-1 and TRBJ2-7; 8 bases map to TRBD2. The trim removed 3 bases at V and 5 bases at J, leaving 13 bases unmatched. Germline CDR1 SGHRS, CDR2 YFSETQ. This CDR3 contains 16 residues. The CDR3 sequence: CASSSGGRLAPHEQYF. DNA for the CDR3: TGCGCCAGCAGCTCTGGCGGGAGACTAGCGCCCCACGAGCAGTACTTC.

This chain joins TRBV16 and TRBJ1-6; 9 bases map to TRBD1. Unmatched junction bases numbered 7, after V lost 4 bases and J lost 9 bases. The germline CDR1 and CDR2 sequences are KGHSY and FQNENV. The CDR3 has 15 residues. DNA for the CDR3: TGTGCCAGCAGCCGACCGGGACAGGGTTTTTCACCCCTCCACTTT. It yields the protein CASSRPGQGFSPLHF.

V and J are TRBV19 and TRBJ2-7, with D possibly matching TRBD2 (5 bases). Germline V CDR1 and CDR2: LNHDA, SQIVND (reference sequence). V lost 3 bases to trimming and J lost 0 bases, with 9 bases between them. CDR3 length: 14 amino acids. The CDR3 region has the DNA TGTGCCAGTAGTATCCGACGGGACTCCTACGAGCAGTACTTC. It yields the protein CASSIRRDSYEQYF.

This clonotype was counted only a few times. One junction end disagrees with the germline gene, perhaps due to a read error. This chain links TRBV20-1 with TRBJ2-5; D perhaps matches TRBD2 (6 bases). The CDR3 totals 15 residues. Looked up from germline, CDR1 is DFQATT and CDR2 is SNEGSKA (reference sequence). CDR3 sequence reads: CSAREWGLTREAQYF. The DNA of the CDR3 is TGCAGTGCTAGAGAGTGGGGACTGACGAGAGAGGCCCAGTACTTC.

CDR3 in amino acids: CASSEQGGWTEAFF. The CDR3 region has the DNA TGTGCCAGTAGCGAACAGGGGGGTTGGACTGAAGCTTTCTTT. The chain recombines TRBV19 with TRBJ1-1; TRBD1 agrees at 8 bases. Germline V gene sequence: CDR1 LNHDA, CDR2 SQIVND (reference sequence). V lost 6 bases to trimming and J lost 5 bases; unmatched junction nucleotides: 8. The CDR3 totals 14 residues.

This clonotype was picked up a small number of times. DNA of the CDR3: TGTGCCAGCAGCGACCCCGCGGGGGGTGATAATGAAAAACTGTTTTTT. Translation: CASSDPAGGDNEKLFF. The rearrangement joins TRBV2 to TRBJ1-4; TRBD1 is a possible D gene (5 bases). Germline assignment: CDR1 SNHLY and CDR2 FYNNEI. This CDR3 has 16 residues. The V and J ends lost 6 bases and 4 bases respectively, with 18 bases between them. The complete variable domain, with remaining parts taken from reference TRBV2 and TRBJ1-4, reads EPEVTQTPSHQVTQMGQEVILRCVPISNHLYFYWYRQILGQKVEFLVSFYNNEISEKSEIFDDQFSVERPDGSNFTLKIRSTKLEDSAMYFCASSDPAGGDNEKLFFGSGTQLSVL.

This sequence joins TRBV11-2 and TRBJ2-7, with 11 bases that match TRBD2. CDR3 size: 16 residues. CDR1 is SGHAT, CDR2 FQNNGV, per germline. The J segment lost 4 bases and the V segment lost 0 bases, leaving 5 bases of the junction unmatched. For the CDR3, the DNA is TGTGCCAGCAGCTTAGAGGGGACTAGCGGATTTTACGAGCAGTACTTC. Translation: CASSLEGTSGFYEQYF.

The chain links TRBV27 to TRBJ2-1, with a possible D match to TRBD2 (5 bases). CDR1 and CDR2 from the germline V gene are MNHEY and SMNVEV (reference sequence). V was clipped by 5 bases and J by 7 bases, with 21 bases between them. CDR3 length equals 16 residues. CDR3 protein: CASSPSGVARRNEQFF. The CDR3 DNA is TGTGCCAGCAGTCCATCCGGAGTAGCGAGACGAAATGAGCAGTTCTTC.

This clonotype was counted a few times. The gene calls are TRBV12-3 or TRBV12-4 and TRBJ1-6, with 7 bases matching TRBD1. This CDR3 contains 15 residues. V shed 6 bases and J 4 bases; nucleotides not matched to a gene: 6. The CDR3: CASSLQGGYNSPLHF. The CDR3 region has the DNA TGTGCCAGCAGCCTCCAGGGGGGGTATAATTCACCCCTCCACTTT.

This clonotype has more than one count but fewer than ten. This chain uses TRBV14 with TRBJ1-2; D remains ambiguous. Germline V gene data show CDR1 as SGHDN and CDR2 as FVKESK. The CDR3 consists of 13 residues. V shed 2 bases and J shed 4 bases, with 8 bases lying between them. The CDR3 bases are TGTGCCAGCAGCCAAACGGAACGCTATGGCTACACCTTC. This translates into CASSQTERYGYTF.

This clonotype was seen repeatedly, ten times or more. This rearrangement joins TRBV24-1 to TRBJ2-3, with unresolved D. CDR3 length: 13 amino acids. Germline V CDR1 and CDR2: KGHDR, SFDVKD. Trimming removed 5 bases at V and 0 bases at J, with 5 bases between. CDR3 DNA: TGTGCCACCAGTGTCGGGAGCACAGATACGCAGTATTTT. Protein: CATSVGSTDTQYF.

This sequence joins TRBV27 and TRBJ2-7; D unclear. V lost 2 bases, J lost 4 bases, and 9 bases lay in between. Germline V gives CDR1 MNHEY, CDR2 SMNVEV (reference sequence). This CDR3 comprises 13 residues. This CDR3 reads CASSLREGYEQYF. DNA of the CDR3: TGTGCCAGCAGTTTAAGGGAAGGGTACGAGCAGTACTTC.

The V call is TRBV10-2, the J call TRBJ1-1; D unresolved. The germline CDR1 and CDR2 sequences are WSHSY and SAAADI. This CDR3 spans 14 amino acids. V lost 7 bases and J lost 6, with 18 bases in between. The CDR3 DNA reads as TGCGCCAGCAATACGGGAATACTCCGGGCTGAAGCTTTCTTT. Translating gives CASNTGILRAEAFF.